Following are 10 T cell receptor beta chains from one sample sequenced in a study of OX40 agonist ivuxolimab in advanced cancers. Profiled with immunoSEQ multiplex PCR; TCRdb holds only in-frame clones, not every one. Of tens of thousands of clones listed, roughly nine tenths are singletons. The sequencing here drew on CD4+ or CD8+ T cells sorted from blood, taken in a trial of the OX40 agonist ivuxolimab. The receptors derive from an adult with an advanced solid tumor such as melanoma, head and neck, liver or kidney cancer.

This clone was seen just once. The rearrangement joins TRBV4-3 to TRBJ2-2; 7 bases align to TRBD2. Germline V gene data show CDR1 as LGHNA and CDR2 as YSLEER. The CDR3 length is 17 residues. J was trimmed by 4 bases and V by 0 bases; bases with no gene match: 8. Here the CDR3 reads CASSQEGAGVGTGELFF. The DNA of the CDR3 is TGCGCCAGCAGCCAAGAAGGTGCGGGAGTGGGCACCGGGGAGCTGTTTTTT.

This chain's CDR3 is CASSFPVGGCQPQHF. The CDR3 coding sequence is TGTGCCAGCAGCTTCCCCGTGGGGGGATGTCAGCCCCAGCATTTT. V is TRBV5-8 and J is TRBJ1-5, with D perhaps TRBD1 (5 bases). Looked up from germline, CDR1 is SGHTS and CDR2 is YDEGEE. V was cut by 2 bases and J by 6 bases, with 15 bases left in between. The CDR3 sequence is 15 residues long.

V usage is TRBV2 and J usage is TRBJ2-2, with D tentatively TRBD2 (5 bases). Germline CDR1 is SNHLY and CDR2 is FYNNEI. V shed 7 bases and J shed 4 bases, with 10 bases lying between them. This CDR3 spans 13 amino acids. The CDR3 region has the DNA TGTGCCAGCAACGGGGTTGGCACCGGGGAGCTGTTTTTT. It codes for CASNGVGTGELFF.

This clone was seen once. The rearrangement joins TRBV6-5 to TRBJ2-3, with 11 bases matching TRBD2. Per germline, CDR1 MNHEY and CDR2 SVGAGI. The CDR3 covers 13 residues. V dropped 6 bases and J dropped 12; count of bases not matched to a gene: 8. CDR3 in amino acids: CASSFMGLADQYF. The CDR3 DNA reads as TGTGCCAGCAGCTTCATGGGACTAGCGGATCAGTATTTT.

This clone was seen once. J is TRBJ1-2 and V is TRBV19; 8 positions agree with TRBD1. Germline CDR1 is LNHDA and CDR2 is SQIVND (reference sequence). V lost 6 bases, J lost 3 bases, and 18 bases stayed unmatched. This CDR3 contains 18 residues. The CDR3, as DNA: TGTGCCAGTAGACAAAGATGGACAGGGAGAAGTACTTACTATGGCTACACCTTC. Translation: CASRQRWTGRSTYYGYTF.

The chain carries TRBV28 and TRBJ1-1; TRBD1 is a possible D gene (6 bases). The V end lost 7 bases, the J end lost 0 bases, and 18 bases lay between the germline ends. CDR1 and CDR2 (germline): MDHEN, SYDVKM. The CDR3 runs to 16 residues. CDR3 residues: CASTNGITGLNTEAFF. In nucleotides, the CDR3 is TGTGCCAGCACCAATGGGATAACAGGGTTGAACACTGAAGCTTTCTTT. The full variable domain, in which reference TRBV28 and TRBJ1-1 provide the parts outside the CDR3, is DVKVTQSSRYLVKRTGEKVFLECVQDMDHENMFWYRQDPGLGLRLIYFSYDVKMKEKGDIPEGYSVSREKKERFSLILESASTNQTSMYLCASTNGITGLNTEAFFGQGTRLTVV.

The count of this clone is one. The rearrangement links TRBV6-4 to TRBJ2-5; D is undetermined. The CDR3 length is 16 residues. Germline CDR1 and CDR2: MRHNA and SNTAGT. Trimming removed 4 bases from V and 1 base from J, with 16 bases in between. DNA of the CDR3: TGTGCCAGCAGTGGTTACTCCCACCGGCCCCAAGAGACCCAGTACTTC. This sequence encodes CASSGYSHRPQETQYF.

The chain employs TRBV14 and TRBJ2-5; unclear D gene. Trimming pared 6 bases from V and 3 bases from J, leaving 8 bases between. CDR1 is SGHDN, CDR2 FVKESK, per germline. The CDR3 spans 12 residues. CDR3 sequence (DNA): TGTGCCAGCAGTTATATAAAAGAGACCCAGTACTTC. As protein: CASSYIKETQYF.

V gene TRBV5-6 combines with J gene TRBJ2-1, with 9 bases matching TRBD2. The CDR3 loop spans 18 amino acids. V trimming: 5 bases; J trimming: 9 bases; junction bases outside the gene matches: 21. Germline V gene lookup returns CDR1 SGHDT and CDR2 YYEEEE. In DNA, the CDR3 is TGTGCCAGCAGTTCCCCCCGGCTACTAGCGGGTCCCCTTGGTGAGCAGTTCTTC. Protein product: CASSSPRLLAGPLGEQFF.

This rearrangement joins TRBV6-5 to TRBJ2-1; perhaps TRBD2 as D (7 bases). The CDR3 has 15 residues. Trimming took 0 bases from V and 8 from J, leaving 14 bases between them. Germline CDR1 reads MNHEY; CDR2 reads SVGAGI. CDR3 loop: CASSYSRGAYDEQFF. The CDR3 DNA reads as TGTGCCAGCAGTTACTCCCGGGGGGCTTACGATGAGCAGTTCTTC.